This T cell receptor beta chain emerged from a study of shared T cell receptors in the human thymus. The CDR3 extends over 15 amino acids. V was cut by 0 bases and J by 3 bases, with 12 bases left in between. Germline CDR1 and CDR2: SQVTM and ANQGSEA. This clone was recorded a few times. Libraries were prepared by immunoSEQ multiplex PCR; TCRdb keeps only in-frame clonotypes and omits some of them. The sample includes about 710,000 clones, about 87% of them seen just once. This sample was shared with a second study, whose subject was human thymus T cells. As that report states: Donors consisted of healthy Finnish infants (having corrective surgery for congenital heart defects).

This clonotype was obtained from a boy younger than two with a congenital heart defect. The sequenced sample consisted of thymocytes. This rearrangement joins TRBV29-1 to TRBJ1-3, with D perhaps matching TRBD1 (6 bases). The CDR3 sequence is CSVEERGAFGNTIYF. CDR3 nucleotide sequence: TGCAGCGTTGAAGAGCGGGGGGCGTTTGGAAACACCATATATTTT. Combining the CDR3 with reference TRBV29-1 and TRBJ1-3 gives the whole variable domain SAVISQKPSRDICQRGTSLTIQCQVDSQVTMMFWYRQQPGQSLTLIATANQGSEATYESGFVIDKFPISRPNLTFSTLTVSNMSPEDSSIYLCSVEERGAFGNTIYFGEGSWLTVV.